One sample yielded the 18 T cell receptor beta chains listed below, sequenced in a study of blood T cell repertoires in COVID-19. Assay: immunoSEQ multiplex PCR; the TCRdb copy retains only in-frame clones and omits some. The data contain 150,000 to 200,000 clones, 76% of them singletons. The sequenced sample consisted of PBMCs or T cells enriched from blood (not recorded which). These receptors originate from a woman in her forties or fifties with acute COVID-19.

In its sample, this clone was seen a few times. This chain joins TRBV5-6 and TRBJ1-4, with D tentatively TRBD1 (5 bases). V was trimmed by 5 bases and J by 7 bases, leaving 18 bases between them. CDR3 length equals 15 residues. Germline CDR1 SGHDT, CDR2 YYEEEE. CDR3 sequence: CASSSARGIIEKLFF. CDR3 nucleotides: TGTGCCAGCAGTTCGGCTAGGGGCATCATTGAAAAACTGTTTTTT.

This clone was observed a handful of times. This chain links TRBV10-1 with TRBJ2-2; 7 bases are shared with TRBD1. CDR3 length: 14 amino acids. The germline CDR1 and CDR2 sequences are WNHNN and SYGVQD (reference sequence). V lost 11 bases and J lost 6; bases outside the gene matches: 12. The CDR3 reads CAPTRQGNSGELFF. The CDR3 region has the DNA TGCGCCCCCACGCGACAGGGAAATTCCGGGGAGCTGTTTTTT.

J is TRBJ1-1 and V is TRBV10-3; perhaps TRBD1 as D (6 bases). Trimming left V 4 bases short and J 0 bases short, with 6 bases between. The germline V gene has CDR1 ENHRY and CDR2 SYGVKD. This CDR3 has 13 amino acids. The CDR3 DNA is TGTGCCATCAGTGGGACAGTGAACACTGAAGCTTTCTTT. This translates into CAISGTVNTEAFF.

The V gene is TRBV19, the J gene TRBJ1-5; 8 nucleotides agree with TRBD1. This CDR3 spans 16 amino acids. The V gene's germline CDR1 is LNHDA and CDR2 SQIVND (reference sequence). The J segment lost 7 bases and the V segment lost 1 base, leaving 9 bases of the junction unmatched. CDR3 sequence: CASSIGQGALGQPQHF. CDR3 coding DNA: TGTGCCAGTAGTATAGGGCAGGGGGCGCTGGGACAGCCCCAGCATTTT. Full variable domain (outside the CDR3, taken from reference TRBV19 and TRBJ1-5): DGGITQSPKYLFRKEGQNVTLSCEQNLNHDAMYWYRQDPGQGLRLIYYSQIVNDFQKGDIAEGYSVSREKKESFPLTVTSAQKNPTAFYLCASSIGQGALGQPQHFGDGTRLSIL.

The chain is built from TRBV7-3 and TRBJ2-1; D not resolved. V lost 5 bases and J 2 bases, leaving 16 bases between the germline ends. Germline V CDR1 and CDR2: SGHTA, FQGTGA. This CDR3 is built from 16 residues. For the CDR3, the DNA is TGTGCCAGCAGCCCCTCCTTGGGCTCAACCTACAATGAGCAGTTCTTC. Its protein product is CASSPSLGSTYNEQFF.

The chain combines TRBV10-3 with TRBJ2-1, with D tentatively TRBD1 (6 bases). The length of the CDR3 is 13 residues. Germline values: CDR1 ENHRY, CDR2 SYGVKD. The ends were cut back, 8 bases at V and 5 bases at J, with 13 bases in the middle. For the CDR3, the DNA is TGTGCCATCCTGAGACAGGACCACAATGAGCAGTTCTTC. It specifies CAILRQDHNEQFF.

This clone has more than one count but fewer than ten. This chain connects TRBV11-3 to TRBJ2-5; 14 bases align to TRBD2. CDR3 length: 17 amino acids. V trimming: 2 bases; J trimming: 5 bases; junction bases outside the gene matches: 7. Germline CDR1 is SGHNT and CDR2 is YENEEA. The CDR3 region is CASSLIRGLAGDETQYF. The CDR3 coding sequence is TGTGCCAGCAGCTTAATCCGGGGACTAGCGGGGGATGAGACCCAGTACTTC.

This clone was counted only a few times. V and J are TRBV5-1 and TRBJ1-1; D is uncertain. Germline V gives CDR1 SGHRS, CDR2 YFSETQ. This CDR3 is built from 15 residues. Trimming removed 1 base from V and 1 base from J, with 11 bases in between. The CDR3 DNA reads TGCGCCAGCAGCTTGCGTACAGAGGGGAACACTGAAGCTTTCTTT. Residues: CASSLRTEGNTEAFF.

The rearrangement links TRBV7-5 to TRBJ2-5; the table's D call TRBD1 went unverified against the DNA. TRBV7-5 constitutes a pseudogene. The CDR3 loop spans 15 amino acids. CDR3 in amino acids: CARSLGAQAEETQYF. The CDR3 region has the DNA TGTGCCAGAAGCTTAGGGGCGCAGGCCGAAGAGACCCAGTACTTC.

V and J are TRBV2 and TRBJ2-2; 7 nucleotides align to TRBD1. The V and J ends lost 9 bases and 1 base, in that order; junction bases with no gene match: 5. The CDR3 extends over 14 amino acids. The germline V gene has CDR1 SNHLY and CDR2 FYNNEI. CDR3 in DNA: TGTGCCAGACAGGGGATGGGGAACACCGGGGAGCTGTTTTTT. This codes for CARQGMGNTGELFF.

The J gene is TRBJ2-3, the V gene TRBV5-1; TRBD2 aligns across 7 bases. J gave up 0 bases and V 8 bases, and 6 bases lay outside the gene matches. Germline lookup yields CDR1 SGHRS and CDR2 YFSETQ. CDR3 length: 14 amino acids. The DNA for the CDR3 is TGCGCCAGTTTCCCGGGGGGTAGCACAGATACGCAGTATTTT. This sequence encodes CASFPGGSTDTQYF.

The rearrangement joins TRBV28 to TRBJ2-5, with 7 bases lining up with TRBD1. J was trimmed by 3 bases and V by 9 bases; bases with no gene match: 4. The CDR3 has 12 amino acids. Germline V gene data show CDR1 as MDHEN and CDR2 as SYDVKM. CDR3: CASTTGEETQYF. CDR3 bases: TGTGCCAGTACTACAGGGGAAGAGACCCAGTACTTC.

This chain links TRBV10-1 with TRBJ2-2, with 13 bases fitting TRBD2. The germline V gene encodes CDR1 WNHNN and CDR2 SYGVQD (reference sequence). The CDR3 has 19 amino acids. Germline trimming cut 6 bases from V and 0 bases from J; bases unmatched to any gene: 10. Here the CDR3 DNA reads TGCGCCAGCAGCCTCGGACTAGCGGGGGAACTCGCGAACACCGGGGAGCTGTTTTTT. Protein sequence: CASSLGLAGELANTGELFF.

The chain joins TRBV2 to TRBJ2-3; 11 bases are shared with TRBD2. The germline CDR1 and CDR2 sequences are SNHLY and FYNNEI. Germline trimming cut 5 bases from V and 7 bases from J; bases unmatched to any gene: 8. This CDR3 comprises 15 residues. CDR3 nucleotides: TGTGCCAGCAGTACCGGGCTAGCGGGGGGAAATACGCAGTATTTT. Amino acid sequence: CASSTGLAGGNTQYF. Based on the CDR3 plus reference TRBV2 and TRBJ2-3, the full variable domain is EPEVTQTPSHQVTQMGQEVILRCVPISNHLYFYWYRQILGQKVEFLVSFYNNEISEKSEIFDDQFSVERPDGSNFTLKIRSTKLEDSAMYFCASSTGLAGGNTQYFGPGTRLTVL.

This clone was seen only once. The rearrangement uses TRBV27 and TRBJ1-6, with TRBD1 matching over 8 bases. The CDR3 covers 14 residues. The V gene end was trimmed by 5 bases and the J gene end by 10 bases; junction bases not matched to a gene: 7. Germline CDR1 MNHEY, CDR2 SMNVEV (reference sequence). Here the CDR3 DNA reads TGTGCCAGCAGTATCGGACAGGGAGTCTCACCCCTCCACTTT. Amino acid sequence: CASSIGQGVSPLHF.

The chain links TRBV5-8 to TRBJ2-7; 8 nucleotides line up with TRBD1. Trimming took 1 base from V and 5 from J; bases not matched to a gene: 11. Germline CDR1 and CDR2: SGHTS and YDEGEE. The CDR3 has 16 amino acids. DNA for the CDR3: TGTGCCAGCAGCTTGCTCCAGGGGGCGACTAACAACGAGCAGTACGTC. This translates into CASSLLQGATNNEQYV.

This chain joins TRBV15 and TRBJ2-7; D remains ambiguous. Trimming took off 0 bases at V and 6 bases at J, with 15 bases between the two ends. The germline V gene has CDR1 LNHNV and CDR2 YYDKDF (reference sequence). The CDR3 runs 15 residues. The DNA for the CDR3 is TGTGCCACCAGCAGAGATCGGGTCTCTCCGCGCGAGCAGTACGTC. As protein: CATSRDRVSPREQYV.

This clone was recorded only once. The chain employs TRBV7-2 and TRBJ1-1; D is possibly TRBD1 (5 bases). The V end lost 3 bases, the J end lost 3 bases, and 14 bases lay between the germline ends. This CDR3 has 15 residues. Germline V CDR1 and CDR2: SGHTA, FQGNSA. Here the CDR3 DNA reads TGTGCCAGCAGCTTCGAACGGAGGGGCGACACTGAAGCTTTCTTT. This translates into CASSFERRGDTEAFF.